The 17 T cell receptor beta chains given below trace back to one sample, sequenced in a study of graft-versus-host responses after intestinal transplantation. Antigens for these TCRs are unknown. The method was immunoSEQ multiplex PCR; TCRdb's version includes in-frame clones alone and lacks a portion of them. The sample lists some 86,000 clones, 90% to 95% seen once, with nearly 0.1% in the top ten. Sequenced here: unstimulated CD4+ T cells sorted from spleen or lymph node cells, sampled before intestinal transplant. These receptors came from a human donor who received an intestinal transplant.

This chain joins TRBV29-1 and TRBJ1-2, with D uncertain. The CDR3 totals 12 residues. Trimming took off 4 bases at V and 1 base at J, with 7 bases between the two ends. Looked up from germline, CDR1 is SQVTM and CDR2 is ANQGSEA. The chain's CDR3 is CSVVIFNYGYTF. CDR3 sequence (DNA): TGCAGCGTTGTTATTTTTAACTATGGCTACACCTTC.

The V and J genes are TRBV4-3 and TRBJ2-3, with unresolved D. The ends were cut back, 1 base at V and 8 bases at J, with 7 bases in the middle. Germline CDR1 reads LGHNA; CDR2 reads YSLEER. The CDR3 has 12 residues. CDR3 nucleotides: TGCGCCAGCAGCCAAGGACTTGGTACGCAGTATTTT. Translation gives CASSQGLGTQYF.

This chain connects TRBV6-5 to TRBJ2-4; TRBD2 matches 8 bases. V shed 7 bases, J shed 7 bases, and the junction held 3 bases outside the gene matches. Germline loops: CDR1 MNHEY, CDR2 SVGAGI. This CDR3 has 12 residues. The CDR3 bases are TGTGCCAGCAAGGCTAGCGGGAACATTCAGTACTTC. This codes for CASKASGNIQYF.

V gene TRBV9 combines with J gene TRBJ2-3; tentatively, D is TRBD2 (6 bases). V lost 4 bases to trimming and J lost 3 bases, with 9 bases between them. In germline, CDR1 is SGDLS, CDR2 YYNGEE. This CDR3 contains 13 residues. CDR3: CASSHGLTDTQYF. CDR3 coding DNA: TGTGCCAGCAGCCACGGACTAACAGATACGCAGTATTTT. Full variable domain (outside the CDR3, taken from reference TRBV9 and TRBJ2-3): DSGVTQTPKHLITATGQRVTLRCSPRSGDLSVYWYQQSLDQGLQFLIQYYNGEERAKGNILERFSAQQFPDLHSELNLSSLELGDSALYFCASSHGLTDTQYFGPGTRLTVL.

V is TRBV15 and J is TRBJ1-1; D possibly corresponds to TRBD1 (6 bases). This CDR3 has 13 amino acids. Germline V lookup: CDR1 LNHNV, CDR2 YYDKDF (reference sequence). V lost 5 bases and J 10 bases, leaving 17 bases between the germline ends. The CDR3 reads CATSLSTGKGAFF. The CDR3 bases are TGTGCCACCAGCCTATCCACAGGGAAGGGAGCTTTCTTT.

This chain joins TRBV18 and TRBJ2-5, with a tentative D call TRBD1 (5 bases). The CDR3 loop spans 15 amino acids. Trimming took 4 bases from V and 3 from J, leaving 15 bases between them. The germline gives CDR1 KGHSH, CDR2 LQKENI. The CDR3 reads CASSQSRVGEETQYF. The CDR3 coding sequence is TGTGCCAGCTCACAATCCAGGGTTGGAGAAGAGACCCAGTACTTC.

This clone was detected only once. This chain joins TRBV29-1 and TRBJ2-1, with D perhaps TRBD1 (6 bases). There are 11 residues in the CDR3. Germline V CDR1 and CDR2: SQVTM, ANQGSEA. The ends were cut back, 7 bases at V and 10 bases at J, with 14 bases in the middle. The CDR3 bases are TGCAGCGGATACAGGGAAGGGGAGCAGTTCTTC. Its translation is CSGYREGEQFF.

The chain joins TRBV11-3 to TRBJ2-1; D gene unclear. V was clipped by 4 bases and J by 4 bases, with 17 bases between them. Germline CDR1 reads SGHNT; CDR2 reads YENEEA. The CDR3 runs 16 residues. CDR3 DNA: TGTGCCAGCAGCTCGTCCGCGGCAACACGGTACAATGAGCAGTTCTTC. Translation gives CASSSSAATRYNEQFF.

The CDR3 sequence: CASGLGIRRDRGRPGSDTEAFF. The CDR3 DNA reads as TGTGCTAGTGGTTTGGGAATACGCCGGGACAGGGGCCGGCCCGGGTCGGACACTGAAGCTTTCTTT. The chain links TRBV12-5 to TRBJ1-1; 10 bases match TRBD1. This CDR3 region has 22 residues. The V and J ends lost 1 base and 3 bases, in that order; junction bases with no gene match: 23. Germline-derived CDR1 and CDR2 are LGHNT and FRNRAP.

This clone was observed a single time. The chain uses TRBV6-5 and TRBJ1-6; 8 nucleotides match TRBD1. The CDR3 runs to 16 residues. Per germline, CDR1 MNHEY and CDR2 SVGAGI. Trimming removed 0 bases from V and 9 bases from J; junction bases left unmatched: 7. The CDR3 DNA is TGTGCCAGCAGTTACTCCAGGACAGGGACAACTTCACCCCTCCACTTT. This codes for CASSYSRTGTTSPLHF.

The V and J genes are TRBV5-1 and TRBJ1-2; 7 bases are shared with TRBD1. The J segment lost 2 bases and the V segment lost 4 bases, leaving 5 bases of the junction unmatched. CDR1 SGHRS and CDR2 YFSETQ come from the germline V gene. The CDR3 has 14 residues. This CDR3 reads CASSGTTGNYGYTF. In DNA form, the CDR3 reads TGCGCCAGCAGCGGTACGACAGGGAACTATGGCTACACCTTC.

The chain combines TRBV5-6 with TRBJ2-5; 8 bases are shared with TRBD2. The tail of the sequence fits TRBJ2-7 better, so the J call may be wrong. The CDR3 totals 15 residues. The germline V gene has CDR1 SGHDT and CDR2 YYEEEE. For the CDR3, the DNA is TGTGCCAGCAGCCCGGGGGGGACTAGCTCCTACGAGCAGTACTTC. It translates to CASSPGGTSSYEQYF.

V and J are TRBV7-9 and TRBJ2-3, with 13 bases fitting TRBD2. V gave up 5 bases and J gave up 7 bases; unmatched junction bases: 18. The germline V gene encodes CDR1 SEHNR and CDR2 FQNEAQ (reference sequence). The CDR3 is 19 amino acids. CDR3 in amino acids: CASSTGLAGSTHFGYTQYF. In DNA form, the CDR3 reads TGTGCCAGCAGCACGGGACTAGCGGGGTCGACCCACTTCGGGTATACGCAGTATTTT.

The chain has TRBV29-1 and TRBJ2-3; TRBD1 is a possible D gene (6 bases). V was shortened by 5 bases and J by 3 bases, with 12 bases between the two germline ends. The CDR3 length is 13 residues. From germline, CDR1 is SQVTM and CDR2 ANQGSEA. CDR3 DNA: TGCAGCGTTTACAGGGAAGGTACAGATACGCAGTATTTT. It encodes CSVYREGTDTQYF.

This chain connects TRBV10-3 to TRBJ2-5, with D possibly being TRBD1 (7 bases). Trimming left V 6 bases short and J 4 bases short, with 21 bases between. CDR1 ENHRY and CDR2 SYGVKD come from the germline V gene. The CDR3 is 16 amino acids. CDR3: CAISRQGLKAGETQYF. CDR3 coding DNA: TGTGCCATCAGCCGACAGGGACTCAAAGCCGGAGAGACCCAGTACTTC.

The chain employs TRBV19 and TRBJ2-2; TRBD1 matches 9 bases. Germline loops: CDR1 LNHDA, CDR2 SQIVND (reference sequence). V lost 5 bases, J lost 3 bases, and 10 bases stayed unmatched. This CDR3 has 17 residues. The CDR3 region is CASSLDRGSVYTGELFF. The CDR3 DNA follows: TGTGCCAGTAGTTTGGACAGGGGCTCCGTTTACACCGGGGAGCTGTTTTTT. The full variable domain, its missing parts supplied by reference TRBV19 and TRBJ2-2, is DGGITQSPKYLFRKEGQNVTLSCEQNLNHDAMYWYRQDPGQGLRLIYYSQIVNDFQKGDIAEGYSVSREKKESFPLTVTSAQKNPTAFYLCASSLDRGSVYTGELFFGEGSRLTVL.

This chain uses TRBV10-3 with TRBJ1-1, with D unresolved. Germline assignment: CDR1 ENHRY and CDR2 SYGVKD. The CDR3 is made up of 14 amino acids. V dropped 6 bases and J dropped 5 bases, with 16 bases sitting between them. The CDR3 reads CAIRPGILGTEAFF. The DNA for the CDR3 is TGTGCCATCAGACCCGGGATCCTAGGGACTGAAGCTTTCTTT.